Listed below are T cell receptor beta chains from one sample, sequenced in a study of shared clonotypes between healthy human individuals. Produced via immunoSEQ multiplex PCR; TCRdb's table is partial and in-frame only. Of around 1.9 million clones listed, around 93% are singletons. Sequenced: naive CD8+ T cells from PBMCs. These receptors were obtained from a man between 18 and 29 years old in good health. Some clones in this sample may be carry-over from other donors' samples. Both conserved end residues are part of each CDR3. The D gene is left open where the match is weak. Only part of the rows carry a size: once, few, many, or a class if the clone is expanded.

J gene: TRBJ2-3
V gene: TRBV27
clone size: -
D gene: -
CDR3 DNA: TGTGCCAGCGGGGACCGCACAGATACGCAGTATTTT
CDR3 protein: CASGDRTDTQYF

J gene: TRBJ2-1
V gene: TRBV27
clone size: -
D gene: TRBD2
CDR3 DNA: TGTGCCAGCAGTTTTTTTCCCGCCACTAGCGGGACAAACAATGAGCAGTTCTTC
CDR3 protein: CASSFFPATSGTNNEQFF

J gene: TRBJ1-1
V gene: TRBV19
clone size: -
D gene: -
CDR3 DNA: TGTGCCAGTACCCTAGGGGTGGGCATGAACACTGAAGCTTTCTTT
CDR3 protein: CASTLGVGMNTEAFF

J gene: TRBJ2-7
V gene: TRBV27
clone size: -
D gene: TRBD2
CDR3 DNA: TGTGCCAGCAGCCCACTAGCGGGACTGAAGGAGCAGTACTTC
CDR3 protein: CASSPLAGLKEQYF

J gene: TRBJ2-3
V gene: TRBV6-5
clone size: -
D gene: -
CDR3 DNA: TGTGCCAGCGGGACGAGCACAGATACGCAGTATTTT
CDR3 protein: CASGTSTDTQYF

J gene: TRBJ2-3
V gene: TRBV28
clone size: -
D gene: -
CDR3 DNA: TGTGCCAGCAGGCGTCCTGGGGATACGCAGTATTTT
CDR3 protein: CASRRPGDTQYF

J gene: TRBJ1-2
V gene: TRBV9
clone size: -
D gene: -
CDR3 DNA: TGTGCCAGCAGCGGAGGCCTAGGTCCCGGACCGACCGGCTACACCTTC
CDR3 protein: CASSGGLGPGPTGYTF

J gene: TRBJ2-2
V gene: TRBV27
clone size: -
D gene: -
CDR3 DNA: TGTGCCAGCAGTTTTATAGACAGCTTGAACACCGGGGAGCTGTTTTTT
CDR3 protein: CASSFIDSLNTGELFF

J gene: TRBJ2-1
V gene: TRBV7-9
clone size: -
D gene: -
CDR3 DNA: TGTGCCAGCAGCTTAGTAGTCCTTCGTCCGGACAATGAGCAGTTCTTC
CDR3 protein: CASSLVVLRPDNEQFF

J gene: TRBJ2-1
V gene: TRBV27
clone size: -
D gene: -
CDR3 DNA: TGTGCCAGCAGTTTAGGCAGGCTCTCCTACAATGAGCAGTTCTTC
CDR3 protein: CASSLGRLSYNEQFF

J gene: TRBJ2-7
V gene: TRBV27
clone size: once
D gene: TRBD1
CDR3 DNA: TGTGCCAGCAGTATGGGACGGACAGGAGACTACGAGCAGTACTTC
CDR3 protein: CASSMGRTGDYEQYF

J gene: TRBJ2-7
V gene: TRBV15
clone size: -
D gene: -
CDR3 DNA: TGTGCCACCAGCAACCCGGGCAGGGCGGACGAGCAGTACTTC
CDR3 protein: CATSNPGRADEQYF

J gene: TRBJ1-5
V gene: TRBV7-2
clone size: once
D gene: -
CDR3 DNA: TGTGCCAGCAGCACAGCGAGGACAGTTTATAGCAATCAGCCCCAGCATTTT
CDR3 protein: CASSTARTVYSNQPQHF

J gene: TRBJ2-7
V gene: TRBV7-8
clone size: -
D gene: -
CDR3 DNA: TGTGCCAGCAGCTTAGTGGGTACAGGGCCCTACGAGCAGTACTTC
CDR3 protein: CASSLVGTGPYEQYF

J gene: TRBJ2-1
V gene: TRBV27
clone size: -
D gene: -
CDR3 DNA: TGTGCCAGCAGACAGGAATACTCCTACAATGAGCAGTTCTTC
CDR3 protein: CASRQEYSYNEQFF

J gene: TRBJ1-4
V gene: TRBV28
clone size: -
D gene: -
CDR3 DNA: TGTGCCAGCAGCTCTACGGTGGAAGAAAAACTGTTTTTT
CDR3 protein: CASSSTVEEKLFF

J gene: TRBJ1-4
V gene: TRBV5-1
clone size: -
D gene: -
CDR3 DNA: TGCGCCAGCAGCGCCGTGGGGCCGCTGTACGAAAAACTGTTTTTT
CDR3 protein: CASSAVGPLYEKLFF

J gene: TRBJ1-1
V gene: TRBV6-6
clone size: -
D gene: -
CDR3 DNA: TGTGCCAGCATCTTAGGACCGAACACTGAAGCTTTCTTT
CDR3 protein: CASILGPNTEAFF

J gene: TRBJ2-3
V gene: TRBV5-1
clone size: -
D gene: -
CDR3 DNA: TGCGCCAGCAGCTTGGAGGCCAAGTCAGATACGCAGTATTTT
CDR3 protein: CASSLEAKSDTQYF

J gene: TRBJ1-2
V gene: TRBV5-1
clone size: -
D gene: -
CDR3 DNA: TGCGCCAGCAGCCCGGGTAGGGGTGGCTACACCTTC
CDR3 protein: CASSPGRGGYTF

J gene: TRBJ2-7
V gene: TRBV7-8
clone size: -
D gene: TRBD1
CDR3 DNA: TGTGCCAGCAGCTTATTTATAAGGGACAGAGCCTACGAGCAGTACTTC
CDR3 protein: CASSLFIRDRAYEQYF

J gene: TRBJ2-3
V gene: TRBV27
clone size: -
D gene: -
CDR3 DNA: TGTGCCAGCACTTCGGGCCTAGATACGCAGTATTTT
CDR3 protein: CASTSGLDTQYF

J gene: TRBJ2-3
V gene: TRBV9
clone size: -
D gene: TRBD2
CDR3 DNA: TGTGCCAGCAGCGTAGCTTCTAGCGGATACACAGATACGCAGTATTTT
CDR3 protein: CASSVASSGYTDTQYF

J gene: TRBJ2-1
V gene: TRBV11-2
clone size: -
D gene: TRBD2
CDR3 DNA: TGTGCCAGCAGCCCCGGATGGAGCCTAGCGGGAGGGGGTGAGCAGTTCTTC
CDR3 protein: CASSPGWSLAGGGEQFF

J gene: TRBJ2-1
V gene: TRBV9
clone size: -
D gene: TRBD2
CDR3 DNA: TGTGCCAGCAGCGTAGGAGGCGTTGCTAGCGGGGCTTACAATGAGCAGTTCTTC
CDR3 protein: CASSVGGVASGAYNEQFF

J gene: TRBJ2-7
V gene: TRBV13
clone size: -
D gene: -
CDR3 DNA: TGTGCCAGCAGCCCCCGCCTTTCGGTTGGTGGGAGCTCCTACGAGCAGTACTTC
CDR3 protein: CASSPRLSVGGSSYEQYF

J gene: TRBJ2-1
V gene: TRBV7-9
clone size: -
D gene: TRBD1
CDR3 DNA: TGTGCCAGCAGCTTAGCCGGGACAGGGAAGGGTGAGCAGTTCTTC
CDR3 protein: CASSLAGTGKGEQFF

J gene: TRBJ1-1
V gene: TRBV9
clone size: -
D gene: TRBD1
CDR3 DNA: TGTGCCAGCAGCGTTCACAGGGGTTCGGGGGACACTGAAGCTTTCTTT
CDR3 protein: CASSVHRGSGDTEAFF

J gene: TRBJ2-1
V gene: TRBV5-5
clone size: -
D gene: TRBD1
CDR3 DNA: TGTGCCAGCAGCCGGGACAGGCCGGGCGAGCAGTTCTTC
CDR3 protein: CASSRDRPGEQFF

J gene: TRBJ2-5
V gene: TRBV4-1
clone size: -
D gene: TRBD2
CDR3 DNA: TGCGCCAGCAGCCGTGCCGGGGAGGGTAGCGGGAGTGAGGAGCAGTACTTC
CDR3 protein: CASSRAGEGSGSEEQYF

J gene: TRBJ1-2
V gene: TRBV29-1
clone size: once
D gene: TRBD1
CDR3 DNA: TGCAGCGTTGAGGCACAGGGGGTCGCCTATGGCTACACCTTC
CDR3 protein: CSVEAQGVAYGYTF

J gene: TRBJ2-7
V gene: TRBV9
clone size: -
D gene: TRBD2
CDR3 DNA: TGTGCCAGCAGCGTAAAAGGACTAGCGGGAAGGGAAGAGCAGTACTTC
CDR3 protein: CASSVKGLAGREEQYF

J gene: TRBJ2-7
V gene: TRBV27
clone size: -
D gene: TRBD2
CDR3 DNA: TGTGCCAGCAGTTTATGGGGGTCTAGCGGGAGGAAATCAGGCGAGCAGTACTTC
CDR3 protein: CASSLWGSSGRKSGEQYF

J gene: TRBJ2-7
V gene: TRBV27
clone size: once
D gene: -
CDR3 DNA: TGTGCCAGCAGCCCCTCCGGCGGGGGCCTCTACGAGCAGTACTTC
CDR3 protein: CASSPSGGGLYEQYF